The 31 T cell receptor beta chains below were found in one sample sequenced in a study of STAT5B mutations in CD4+ large granular lymphocyte leukemia. Repertoires were generated with immunoSEQ multiplex PCR, while TCRdb's copy carries only in-frame clones and drops some. The sample consists of fewer than 45,000 clones, 75% to 85% of them appearing once. The sequencing input was CD4+ T cells from blood buffy coats. All receptors come from a human donor in good health.

This clone showed up just once. This sequence joins TRBV18 and TRBJ1-4; D remains unclear. This CDR3 contains 14 residues. Germline V lookup: CDR1 KGHSH, CDR2 LQKENI. Trimming left V 7 bases short and J 0 bases short, with 9 bases between. Here the CDR3 DNA reads TGTGCCAGCTACCCGACCACAACTAATGAAAAACTGTTTTTT. Translation gives CASYPTTTNEKLFF.

This clone was counted once. V gene TRBV6-1 combines with J gene TRBJ1-2; possible D gene TRBD1, 5 bases. Trimming pared 5 bases from V and 4 bases from J, leaving 17 bases between. The CDR3 contains 15 residues. The V gene's germline CDR1 is MNHNS and CDR2 SASEGT. CDR3 region: CASSPPGRNIYGYTF. CDR3 bases: TGTGCCAGCAGTCCTCCGGGACGGAATATCTATGGCTACACCTTC.

CDR3 nucleotides: TGTGCCAGCAGTTCCGGGACCCAGCGGGACATTCAGTACTTC. The encoded protein is CASSSGTQRDIQYF. The V gene is TRBV6-5, the J gene TRBJ2-4; D is possibly TRBD2 (6 bases). The CDR3 length is 14 residues. The germline V gene encodes CDR1 MNHEY and CDR2 SVGAGI. Deletions cut 4 bases from V and 8 bases from J, with 15 bases between.

This chain links TRBV15 with TRBJ2-1; D remains unclear. The CDR3 is 13 residues long. Germline assignment: CDR1 LNHNV and CDR2 YYDKDF (reference sequence). V lost 5 bases and J lost 10, with 15 bases in between. This CDR3 is CATSPRLASEQFF. CDR3 nucleotides: TGTGCCACCAGCCCCCGGCTGGCGAGCGAGCAGTTCTTC.

The V call is TRBV7-2, the J call TRBJ2-5; 14 bases agree with TRBD2. Germline CDR1 is SGHTA and CDR2 is FQGNSA. Germline trimming cut 5 bases from V and 4 bases from J; bases unmatched to any gene: 9. The CDR3 loop spans 17 amino acids. The CDR3 sequence is CASSQRLAGGPGETQYF. The CDR3, as DNA: TGTGCCAGCAGCCAGAGACTAGCGGGAGGGCCGGGAGAGACCCAGTACTTC.

The chain is built from TRBV4-3 and TRBJ2-3; 8 nucleotides align to TRBD1. Germline lookup yields CDR1 LGHNA and CDR2 YSLEER. The CDR3 loop spans 14 amino acids. The J segment lost 2 bases and the V segment lost 4 bases, leaving 2 bases of the junction unmatched. The CDR3 protein is CASSPTGATDTQYF. The DNA of the CDR3 is TGCGCCAGCAGCCCGACAGGGGCCACAGATACGCAGTATTTT.

This clone occurred once. The J gene is TRBJ1-2, the V gene TRBV9; weak D call: TRBD1 (5 bases). Trimming took 4 bases from V and 2 from J, leaving 12 bases between them. Germline V gene data show CDR1 as SGDLS and CDR2 as YYNGEE. There are 14 residues in the CDR3. In DNA form, the CDR3 reads TGTGCCAGCAGCTTCATGACAGTCAACTATGGCTACACCTTC. This codes for CASSFMTVNYGYTF. Full variable domain (remainder filled in from reference TRBV9 and TRBJ1-2): DSGVTQTPKHLITATGQRVTLRCSPRSGDLSVYWYQQSLDQGLQFLIQYYNGEERAKGNILERFSAQQFPDLHSELNLSSLELGDSALYFCASSFMTVNYGYTFGSGTRLTVV.

The chain has TRBV28 and TRBJ2-1; 11 bases match TRBD2. V was clipped by 5 bases and J by 4 bases; unmatched bases: 7. Germline V gives CDR1 MDHEN, CDR2 SYDVKM. This CDR3 is built from 16 residues. Written as DNA, the CDR3 is TGTGCCAGCAGTCCTACTAGCGGGGGAATATACAATGAGCAGTTCTTC. It is translated as CASSPTSGGIYNEQFF.

This chain joins TRBV19 and TRBJ2-2, with 15 bases aligning to TRBD2. The junction had 3 bases not matched to a gene; V was cut back by 3 bases and J by 1 base. Germline loops: CDR1 LNHDA, CDR2 SQIVND (reference sequence). CDR3 size: 18 residues. CDR3 sequence reads: CASSMGLAGGRNTGELFF. Written as DNA, the CDR3 is TGTGCCAGTAGTATGGGACTAGCGGGAGGCCGGAACACCGGGGAGCTGTTTTTT.

The CDR3 DNA is TGTGCCAGTAAGGGGGAGAGGGATACTGAAGCTTTCTTT. It yields the protein CASKGERDTEAFF. This chain uses TRBV19 with TRBJ1-1, with D perhaps matching TRBD1 (6 bases). Trimming left V 7 bases short and J 5 bases short, with 14 bases between. The V gene's germline CDR1 is LNHDA and CDR2 SQIVND (reference sequence). CDR3 length: 13 amino acids.

This chain connects TRBV6-5 to TRBJ2-2; maybe TRBD2 (5 bases). There are 15 residues in the CDR3. V was cut by 6 bases and J by 7 bases, with 18 bases left in between. Germline V gene sequence: CDR1 MNHEY, CDR2 SVGAGI. CDR3 protein: CASSRKPRGNGELFF. As DNA, the CDR3 is TGTGCCAGCAGCCGAAAACCTCGAGGGAACGGGGAGCTGTTTTTT.

J is TRBJ2-5 and V is TRBV7-2; a weak D match, TRBD2 (7 bases). Trimming stripped 5 bases from V and 5 bases from J, with 21 bases between. CDR3 length: 16 amino acids. Germline loops: CDR1 SGHTA, CDR2 FQGNSA. In DNA form, the CDR3 reads TGTGCCAGCAGCCCCCGCGGGGGCGATACTTCGGAGACCCAGTACTTC. It is translated as CASSPRGGDTSETQYF.

This clone is a singleton in its sample. The J gene is TRBJ2-1, the V gene TRBV5-6; no firm D call. The CDR3 has 14 residues. Germline CDR1 and CDR2: SGHDT and YYEEEE. Trimming removed 1 base from V and 7 bases from J, with 12 bases in between. CDR3: CASSLSLVRNEQFF. The DNA for the CDR3 is TGTGCCAGCAGCTTGTCCCTAGTTAGGAATGAGCAGTTCTTC.

The rearrangement links TRBV11-3 to TRBJ2-3; D call uncertain. V gave up 4 bases and J gave up 3 bases, with 5 bases separating them. The CDR3 has 12 amino acids. Germline V CDR1 and CDR2: SGHNT, YENEEA. CDR3 residues: CASSSRTDTQYF. The CDR3 region has the DNA TGTGCCAGCAGCTCGAGGACAGATACGCAGTATTTT.

The V call is TRBV25-1, the J call TRBJ1-2; 7 nucleotides align to TRBD1. This CDR3 comprises 14 residues. Germline loops: CDR1 MGHDK, CDR2 SYGVNS. Trimming removed 1 base from V and 4 bases from J; junction bases left unmatched: 3. The CDR3 protein is CASSELRDSYGYTF. The CDR3 DNA sequence: TGTGCCAGCAGTGAATTAAGGGACAGCTATGGCTACACCTTC.

J is TRBJ2-7 and V is TRBV2; 10 nucleotides agree with TRBD2. J gave up 3 bases and V 1 base, and 3 bases lay outside the gene matches. CDR1 is SNHLY, CDR2 FYNNEI, per germline. CDR3 size: 15 residues. The CDR3 DNA sequence: TGTGCCAGCAGTGAAGGTATAGCGGGGGGCTACGAGCAGTACTTC. Its protein is CASSEGIAGGYEQYF. Complete variable domain (other parts from reference TRBV2 and TRBJ2-7): EPEVTQTPSHQVTQMGQEVILRCVPISNHLYFYWYRQILGQKVEFLVSFYNNEISEKSEIFDDQFSVERPDGSNFTLKIRSTKLEDSAMYFCASSEGIAGGYEQYFGPGTRLTVT.

The genes are TRBV10-2 and TRBJ2-1; D remains unclear. V lost 6 bases to trimming and J lost 6 bases, with 15 bases between them. The germline V gene encodes CDR1 WSHSY and CDR2 SAAADI. The CDR3 has 14 residues. This CDR3 is CASRVTLASNEQFF. The CDR3 DNA sequence: TGCGCCAGCAGGGTCACCCTGGCCTCCAATGAGCAGTTCTTC.

V gene TRBV27 combines with J gene TRBJ2-1; 9 nucleotides line up with TRBD2. Germline assignment: CDR1 MNHEY and CDR2 SMNVEV (reference sequence). The CDR3 runs to 16 residues. Germline trimming cut 4 bases from V and 10 bases from J; bases unmatched to any gene: 14. For the CDR3, the DNA is TGTGCCAGCAGTTCCCAGCGGGAGGCCCCGCTTGGCGAGCAGTTCTTC. This sequence encodes CASSSQREAPLGEQFF.

This clone was observed a single time. The CDR3 sequence: CASVRGGTGELFF. CDR3 sequence (DNA): TGTGCCAGCGTCCGGGGGGGAACCGGGGAGCTGTTTTTT. The chain carries TRBV13 and TRBJ2-2; 8 nucleotides align to TRBD2. Germline CDR1 PRHDT, CDR2 FYEKMQ (reference sequence). The CDR3 length is 13 residues. Losses at the gene ends were 8 bases for V and 5 bases for J; bases not matched to a gene: 4. The full variable domain, completed using reference TRBV13 and TRBJ2-2, is AAGVIQSPRHLIKEKRETATLKCYPIPRHDTVYWYQQGPGQDPQFLISFYEKMQSDKGSIPDRFSAQQFSDYHSELNMSSLELGDSALYFCASVRGGTGELFFGEGSRLTVL.

As to this clone: One end of the junction fails to match germline, which may point to a read error. The CDR3 loop is CASSYRDSF. The CDR3 DNA sequence: TGTGCCAGCAGTTACCGGGACAGCTTT. The J gene is TRBJ1-1, the V gene TRBV6-5; 7 positions match TRBD1. The CDR3 is 9 residues long. Germline assignment: CDR1 MNHEY and CDR2 SVGAGI.

This sequence joins TRBV5-4 and TRBJ2-5; D uncertain. From germline, CDR1 is SGHNT and CDR2 YYREEE (reference sequence). Trimming removed 3 bases at V and 1 base at J, with 1 base between. The CDR3 extends over 11 amino acids. CDR3 sequence (DNA): TGTGCCAGCAGCTCCCAAGAGACCCAGTACTTC. Its translation: CASSSQETQYF. Full variable domain (rest looked up from reference TRBV5-4 and TRBJ2-5): ETGVTQSPTHLIKTRGQQVTLRCSSQSGHNTVSWYQQALGQGPQFIFQYYREEENGRGNFPPRFSGLQFPNYSSELNVNALELDDSALYLCASSSQETQYFGPGTRLLVL.

The J gene is TRBJ2-3, the V gene TRBV7-3, with D perhaps TRBD1 (5 bases). CDR1 and CDR2 from the germline V gene are SGHTA and FQGTGA. The CDR3 totals 16 residues. Trimming took off 4 bases at V and 0 bases at J, with 14 bases between the two ends. The CDR3 DNA follows: TGTGCCAGCAGCTCCGGACACTTTGGAAGCACAGATACGCAGTATTTT. Translating it yields CASSSGHFGSTDTQYF.

The gene calls are TRBV10-3 and TRBJ2-3; D ambiguous. This CDR3 region has 12 residues. CDR1 is ENHRY and CDR2 is SYGVKD in the germline V gene. Deletions cut 8 bases from V and 0 bases from J, with 6 bases between. The CDR3 region is CAIADSTDTQYF. DNA of the CDR3: TGTGCCATCGCGGACAGCACAGATACGCAGTATTTT.

The rearrangement uses TRBV18 and TRBJ1-1, with 8 bases identical to TRBD1. Trimming took 2 bases from V and 8 from J; bases not matched to a gene: 7. CDR3 size: 14 residues. Germline V gives CDR1 KGHSH, CDR2 LQKENI. The DNA of the CDR3 is TGTGCCAGCTCACCAGCCAGGGGGCGCGTAGAAGCTTTCTTT. It codes for CASSPARGRVEAFF.

The rearrangement links TRBV5-7 to TRBJ2-3; possibly TRBD1 or TRBD2 for D (5 bases each). TRBV5-7 is sorted into the ORF group, with uncertain function. With 1 base removed from V and 2 bases from J, the gap between germline ends came to 14 bases. The CDR3 contains 16 residues. The chain's CDR3 is CASSLCKGTPTDTQYF. The CDR3 DNA reads TGTGCCAGCAGCTTGTGCAAAGGGACCCCCACAGATACGCAGTATTTT.

The chain recombines TRBV7-9 with TRBJ1-2; D is unresolved. The CDR3 spans 15 residues. Germline V gene sequence: CDR1 SEHNR, CDR2 FQNEAQ (reference sequence). Deletions cut 1 base from V and 2 bases from J, with 11 bases between. The CDR3 region is CASSLEGGENYGYTF. In nucleotides, the CDR3 is TGTGCCAGCAGCTTAGAGGGCGGAGAGAACTATGGCTACACCTTC. The complete variable domain, with remaining parts taken from reference TRBV7-9 and TRBJ1-2, reads DTGVSQNPRHKITKRGQNVTFRCDPISEHNRLYWYRQTLGQGPEFLTYFQNEAQLEKSRLLSDRFSAERPKGSFSTLEIQRTEQGDSAMYLCASSLEGGENYGYTFGSGTRLTVV.

This clone occurred a few times. The chain couples TRBV6-5 to TRBJ1-1; D may be TRBD1 (6 bases). The V gene's germline CDR1 is MNHEY and CDR2 SVGAGI. The CDR3 is 15 residues long. Trimming took off 6 bases at V and 1 base at J, with 15 bases between the two ends. The DNA for the CDR3 is TGTGCCAGCAGCCCATTACCGACAGGGAACACTGAAGCTTTCTTT. This gives the protein CASSPLPTGNTEAFF.

V gene TRBV4-2 combines with J gene TRBJ1-5; TRBD1 matches at 7 bases. The germline CDR1 and CDR2 sequences are LGHNA and YNFKEQ. This CDR3 has 16 residues. Germline trimming cut 2 bases from V and 4 bases from J; bases unmatched to any gene: 8. CDR3 sequence reads: CASSQFGGGNNQPQHF. In DNA, the CDR3 is TGTGCCAGCAGCCAATTCGGAGGGGGCAATAATCAGCCCCAGCATTTT.

The chain links TRBV30 to TRBJ2-7; the D is unclear. The CDR3 sequence is 11 residues long. Trimming stripped 2 bases from V and 4 bases from J, with 6 bases between. Germline V CDR1 and CDR2: GTSNPN, SVGIG (reference sequence). The CDR3 sequence is CAWSWGYEQYF. The CDR3 DNA follows: TGTGCCTGGAGTTGGGGTTACGAGCAGTACTTC.

This clone has just one count. The chain links TRBV4-1 to TRBJ2-2; D may correspond to TRBD1 or TRBD2 (7 bases each). V was clipped by 4 bases and J by 2 bases, with 23 bases between them. The CDR3 is 19 residues long. CDR1 and CDR2 from the germline V gene are MGHRA and YSYEKL. This CDR3 reads CASSPRVFRGGPNTGELFF. The CDR3 nucleotides read TGCGCCAGCAGCCCCCGGGTTTTCAGGGGGGGGCCCAACACCGGGGAGCTGTTTTTT.

The J gene is TRBJ2-2, the V gene TRBV6-1, with 13 bases matching TRBD2. J was trimmed by 7 bases and V by 5 bases; bases with no gene match: 4. This CDR3 comprises 15 residues. Per germline, CDR1 MNHNS and CDR2 SASEGT. DNA for the CDR3: TGTGCCAGCAGTTTTCGGACTAGCGGGAGCGGGGAGCTGTTTTTT. Translating gives CASSFRTSGSGELFF.